These 29 T cell receptor beta chains were sequenced from one sample in a study of blood T cell repertoires in COVID-19. Generated by immunoSEQ multiplex PCR, the TCRdb table keeps only in-frame clones and is missing some. There are approximately 65,000 clones in the sample; around 80% occur only once, and around 16% lies in the top ten. The sample taken for sequencing was peripheral blood. The source is a man older than 75 with acute or convalescent COVID-19.

This sequence joins TRBV7-2 and TRBJ2-1, with 9 bases aligning to TRBD2. The CDR3 is 16 amino acids. The trim removed 2 bases at V and 7 bases at J, leaving 9 bases unmatched. Germline assignment: CDR1 SGHTA and CDR2 FQGNSA. CDR3 DNA sequence: TGTGCCAGCAGCTTAAGACTAGCGGAGGGGGGGAATGAGCAGTTCTTC. Protein sequence: CASSLRLAEGGNEQFF. The complete variable domain, with remaining parts taken from reference TRBV7-2 and TRBJ2-1, reads GAGVSQSPSNKVTEKGKDVELRCDPISGHTALYWYRQSLGQGLEFLIYFQGNSAPDKSGLPSDRFSAERTGGSVSTLTIQRTQQEDSAVYLCASSLRLAEGGNEQFFGPGTRLTVL.

This chain connects TRBV20-1 to TRBJ1-1; D is ambiguous. Trimming took off 0 bases at V and 4 bases at J, with 3 bases between the two ends. The germline V gene has CDR1 DFQATT and CDR2 SNEGSKA (reference sequence). This CDR3 has 11 residues. The CDR3 is CSAREATEAFF. The CDR3, as DNA: TGCAGTGCTAGAGAGGCCACTGAAGCTTTCTTT.

As DNA, the CDR3 is TGTGCCAGCAGAGCCGGGACAGATACGCAGTATTTT. Protein: CASRAGTDTQYF. The chain combines TRBV6-5 with TRBJ2-3; no clear D. The germline V and J ends were trimmed by 6 bases and 3 bases, with 7 bases remaining between them. Germline V gene lookup returns CDR1 MNHEY and CDR2 SVGAGI. The CDR3 spans 12 residues.

The chain employs TRBV11-2 and TRBJ2-5, with D perhaps matching TRBD2 (5 bases). Germline CDR1 SGHAT, CDR2 FQNNGV. V was cut by 5 bases and J by 4 bases, with 14 bases left in between. The CDR3 loop spans 14 amino acids. CDR3 sequence (DNA): TGTGCCAGCAGCCGAGGCGGAGGTGGAGAGACCCAGTACTTC. Translation: CASSRGGGGETQYF.

This clone was recorded only once. The gene calls are TRBV6-6 and TRBJ2-7; 11 bases are shared with TRBD2. Losses at the gene ends were 2 bases for V and 4 bases for J; bases not matched to a gene: 7. Germline CDR1 reads MNHNY; CDR2 reads SVGAGI (reference sequence). The CDR3 length is 16 residues. The CDR3 DNA reads as TGTGCCAGCAGTTACCCTCGGACTAGCGGGTTGTACGAGCAGTACTTC. It translates to CASSYPRTSGLYEQYF.

This clone was found once. CDR3 amino acids: CASSLSNGGALHF. The CDR3 DNA sequence: TGTGCCAGCAGTTTATCGAACGGCGGGGCCCTCCACTTT. This chain joins TRBV27 and TRBJ1-6; D uncertain. This CDR3 region has 13 residues. Trimming cost V 0 bases and J 14 bases, with 11 bases left between them. CDR1 and CDR2 from the germline V gene are MNHEY and SMNVEV (reference sequence).

The rearrangement uses TRBV7-2 and TRBJ1-6, with 8 positions matching TRBD1. The CDR3 spans 15 residues. Looked up from germline, CDR1 is SGHTA and CDR2 is FQGNSA. Trimming at V came to 1 base and at J to 7 bases, leaving 3 bases not matched to a gene. The CDR3 nucleotides read TGTGCCAGCAGCTTAGTTAACAGGGGGAATTCACCCCTCCACTTT. Protein product: CASSLVNRGNSPLHF.

The V call is TRBV5-4, the J call TRBJ2-3, with TRBD2 as a possible D gene (5 bases). The CDR3 extends over 17 amino acids. V dropped 0 bases and J dropped 4 bases, with 18 bases sitting between them. Germline CDR1 and CDR2: SGHNT and YYREEE (reference sequence). CDR3 protein: CASSLAGVRTGADTQYF. The CDR3 DNA reads TGTGCCAGCAGCTTGGCCGGGGTGAGGACCGGCGCAGATACGCAGTATTTT.

This rearrangement joins TRBV28 to TRBJ2-7, with D possibly TRBD1 on 7 matching bases. CDR3 length: 14 residues. Germline lookup yields CDR1 MDHEN and CDR2 SYDVKM. V lost 5 bases and J 6 bases, leaving 17 bases between the germline ends. In nucleotides, the CDR3 is TGTGCCAGCAGTACCGGGGCAGGGGGAGGCGAGCAGTACTTC. It yields the protein CASSTGAGGGEQYF.

DNA of the CDR3: TGTGCCAGCAGCCAAGCCGCGGGGGGGTACAATGAGCAGTTCTTC. This codes for CASSQAAGGYNEQFF. The J gene is TRBJ2-1, the V gene TRBV3-1 (or the pseudogene TRBV3-2), with 9 bases fitting TRBD2. The CDR3 loop spans 15 amino acids. The germline gives CDR1 LGHDT, CDR2 YNNKEL (reference sequence). Trimming cost V 1 base and J 4 bases; bases outside gene matches: 2.

This chain joins TRBV15 and TRBJ1-4; maybe TRBD1 (6 bases). Germline-derived CDR1 and CDR2 are LNHNV and YYDKDF (reference sequence). V was clipped by 0 bases and J by 1 base, with 18 bases between them. CDR3 length: 19 residues. In nucleotides, the CDR3 is TGTGCCACCAGCAGAGATTCCCTTGCCAGGGGTGGAACTAATGAAAAACTGTTTTTT. Amino acid sequence: CATSRDSLARGGTNEKLFF. The full variable domain, completed using reference TRBV15 and TRBJ1-4, is DAMVIQNPRYQVTQFGKPVTLSCSQTLNHNVMYWYQQKSSQAPKLLFHYYDKDFNNEADTPDNFQSRRPNTSFCFLDIRSPGLGDTAMYLCATSRDSLARGGTNEKLFFGSGTQLSVL.

The table lists this clone with a few counts. The rearrangement joins TRBV5-4 to TRBJ1-2; 11 nucleotides align to TRBD1. The trim removed 4 bases at V and 7 bases at J, leaving 6 bases unmatched. Germline CDR1 is SGHNT and CDR2 is YYREEE (reference sequence). The CDR3 consists of 14 residues. This CDR3 is CASSRTGGGSGYTF. The CDR3 DNA reads as TGTGCCAGCAGCAGGACAGGGGGCGGGTCTGGCTACACCTTC.

The chain employs TRBV14 and TRBJ1-1; a possible D gene is TRBD1 (5 bases). From germline, CDR1 is SGHDN and CDR2 FVKESK. The CDR3 contains 15 residues. Trimming left V 0 bases short and J 1 base short, with 9 bases between. This chain's CDR3 is CASSQDRGWNTEAFF. The CDR3 DNA reads as TGTGCCAGCAGCCAAGATCGGGGGTGGAACACTGAAGCTTTCTTT.

This chain joins TRBV24-1 and TRBJ2-1; the match to TRBD2 covers 9 bases. The V segment lost 3 bases and the J segment 0 bases; nucleotides outside the gene matches: 14. The CDR3 totals 20 residues. The germline V gene encodes CDR1 KGHDR and CDR2 SFDVKD. The CDR3 sequence: CATSDPSTSSGVSSYNEQFF. CDR3 nucleotides: TGTGCCACCAGTGATCCAAGTACCTCTAGCGGGGTAAGCTCCTACAATGAGCAGTTCTTC.

The rearrangement joins TRBV28 to TRBJ2-3; D is possibly TRBD1 (6 bases). Germline assignment: CDR1 MDHEN and CDR2 SYDVKM. V was clipped by 2 bases and J by 1 base, with 13 bases between them. CDR3 length equals 16 residues. CDR3 protein: CASSLTLAGGTDTQYF. The DNA of the CDR3 is TGTGCCAGCAGTTTAACTTTGGCAGGGGGCACAGATACGCAGTATTTT.

This clone showed up many times. Other DNA sequences in the same sample also yield this CDR3. The gene calls are TRBV9 and TRBJ2-3, with D possibly TRBD1 on 5 matching bases. Between the trimmed V and J ends, which lost 2 bases and 1 base, there was a span of 8 bases. The CDR3 is made up of 14 amino acids. Germline loops: CDR1 SGDLS, CDR2 YYNGEE. Here the CDR3 DNA reads TGTGCCAGCAGCGTCGGCAGGGGCACAGATACGCAGTATTTT. This translates into CASSVGRGTDTQYF. Full variable domain (outside the CDR3, taken from reference TRBV9 and TRBJ2-3): DSGVTQTPKHLITATGQRVTLRCSPRSGDLSVYWYQQSLDQGLQFLIQYYNGEERAKGNILERFSAQQFPDLHSELNLSSLELGDSALYFCASSVGRGTDTQYFGPGTRLTVL.

The chain has TRBV7-2 and TRBJ1-6, with D maybe TRBD1 (6 bases). Trimming took off 7 bases at V and 11 bases at J, with 12 bases between the two ends. This CDR3 comprises 12 residues. Germline V lookup: CDR1 SGHTA, CDR2 FQGNSA. The CDR3 coding sequence is TGTGCCAGCACCCAGGGGTGGACACCCCTCCACTTT. It codes for CASTQGWTPLHF.

This sequence joins TRBV28 and TRBJ2-2, with a weak D call TRBD2 (7 bases). Between the trimmed V and J ends, which lost 1 base and 15 bases, there was a span of 21 bases. The CDR3 runs 15 residues. Germline V CDR1 and CDR2: MDHEN, SYDVKM. CDR3 sequence: CASSLSVGGPGRVFF. The DNA of the CDR3 is TGTGCCAGCAGTTTATCGGTGGGGGGGCCTGGTCGGGTGTTTTTT.

CDR3 nucleotide sequence: TGTGCCAGTAGTAGGGCCCGTGACAGATACGAGCAGTACTTC. Its protein product is CASSRARDRYEQYF. This chain joins TRBV19 and TRBJ2-7; D is possibly TRBD1 (5 bases). V lost 4 bases and J lost 4, with 14 bases in between. This CDR3 spans 14 amino acids. Germline lookup yields CDR1 LNHDA and CDR2 SQIVND (reference sequence).

V usage is TRBV4-1 and J usage is TRBJ2-7; TRBD2 agrees at 10 bases. The CDR3 loop spans 17 amino acids. V lost 3 bases and J lost 3; bases outside the gene matches: 11. CDR1 and CDR2 from the germline V gene are MGHRA and YSYEKL. CDR3 DNA: TGCGCCAGCAGCCAGACTTCTACTAGCGGGGTAGACTACGAGCAGTACTTC. Translated: CASSQTSTSGVDYEQYF.

This sequence joins TRBV4-3 and TRBJ1-1; 7 positions match TRBD1. The germline V gene has CDR1 LGHNA and CDR2 YSLEER. With V trimmed by 1 base and J by 1 base, 6 bases remained unmatched. This CDR3 contains 16 residues. CDR3 loop: CASSQANRGWNTEAFF. The CDR3 DNA follows: TGCGCCAGCAGCCAAGCCAACAGGGGATGGAACACTGAAGCTTTCTTT.

The gene calls are TRBV4-3 and TRBJ2-1, with 9 bases that match TRBD1. Trimming at V came to 0 bases and at J to 12 bases, leaving 3 bases not matched to a gene. There are 13 residues in the CDR3. CDR1 and CDR2 (germline): LGHNA, YSLEER. The CDR3 DNA reads TGCGCCAGCAGCCAAGATCGGGGACAGGGGCAGTTCTTC. It codes for CASSQDRGQGQFF.

V and J are TRBV27 and TRBJ1-2; 10 positions match TRBD1. The length of the CDR3 is 15 residues. After removal of 5 bases from V and 1 base from J, the junction contained 4 bases not matched to a gene. CDR1 is MNHEY and CDR2 is SMNVEV in the germline V gene (reference sequence). This CDR3 is CASSPGQGDNYGYTF. The CDR3 DNA reads as TGTGCCAGCAGTCCAGGACAGGGGGATAACTATGGCTACACCTTC.

V usage is TRBV27 and J usage is TRBJ1-4; 8 positions agree with TRBD1. The CDR3 sequence is 15 residues long. Trimming took 4 bases from V and 2 from J; bases not matched to a gene: 3. Germline V gene sequence: CDR1 MNHEY, CDR2 SMNVEV (reference sequence). As DNA, the CDR3 is TGTGCCAGCAGTTCTAACAGGGGGACTAATGAAAAACTGTTTTTT. Amino acids: CASSSNRGTNEKLFF.

This chain links TRBV5-4 with TRBJ2-5; 7 positions match TRBD1. The CDR3 runs 15 residues. Germline V gene lookup returns CDR1 SGHNT and CDR2 YYREEE (reference sequence). V lost 4 bases to trimming and J lost 1 base; unmatched junction nucleotides: 7. The CDR3 DNA reads TGTGCCAGCAGCGCCCGGACAGGAGGCCAAGAGACCCAGTACTTC. Translation: CASSARTGGQETQYF.

This chain uses TRBV30 with TRBJ2-2, with 8 nucleotides matching TRBD2. Germline CDR1 GTSNPN, CDR2 SVGIG (reference sequence). CDR3 length: 15 residues. The V gene end was trimmed by 2 bases and the J gene end by 1 base; junction bases not matched to a gene: 3. This chain's CDR3 is CAWSLGLENTGELFF. The DNA for the CDR3 is TGTGCCTGGAGTCTGGGACTAGAGAACACCGGGGAGCTGTTTTTT.

This clone turned up a few times. The CDR3 DNA reads TGTGCCAGCAGCTCTAATACGTTGAGGACAAATGGCTACACCTTC. Protein: CASSSNTLRTNGYTF. V usage is TRBV7-8 and J usage is TRBJ1-2; possible D gene TRBD1, 5 bases. CDR3 size: 15 residues. Germline lookup yields CDR1 SGHVS and CDR2 FQNEAQ. The germline V and J ends were trimmed by 4 bases and 6 bases, with 18 bases remaining between them.

V gene TRBV2 combines with J gene TRBJ2-1, with TRBD2 matching over 11 bases. The V gene's germline CDR1 is SNHLY and CDR2 FYNNEI. J lost 9 bases, V lost 4 bases, and 11 bases had no gene match. The CDR3 is 16 residues long. The CDR3 here is CASSGLSGRGFAEQFF. The CDR3 coding sequence is TGTGCCAGCAGTGGACTTAGCGGGAGGGGTTTCGCTGAGCAGTTCTTC. The entire variable domain, with the rest obtained from reference TRBV2 and TRBJ2-1, is as follows: EPEVTQTPSHQVTQMGQEVILRCVPISNHLYFYWYRQILGQKVEFLVSFYNNEISEKSEIFDDQFSVERPDGSNFTLKIRSTKLEDSAMYFCASSGLSGRGFAEQFFGPGTRLTVL.

The CDR3 sequence: CASSIILGREGVSTGELFF. CDR3 coding DNA: TGTGCCAGTAGTATAATATTGGGTCGGGAGGGGGTCAGCACCGGGGAGCTGTTTTTT. The chain recombines TRBV19 with TRBJ2-2; 8 nucleotides line up with TRBD2. The V gene's germline CDR1 is LNHDA and CDR2 SQIVND (reference sequence). The CDR3 has 19 amino acids. Trimming at V came to 2 bases and at J to 4 bases, leaving 15 bases not matched to a gene. The whole variable domain, filled in from reference TRBV19 and TRBJ2-2, reads DGGITQSPKYLFRKEGQNVTLSCEQNLNHDAMYWYRQDPGQGLRLIYYSQIVNDFQKGDIAEGYSVSREKKESFPLTVTSAQKNPTAFYLCASSIILGREGVSTGELFFGEGSRLTVL.